The present T cell receptor beta chain was sequenced within a study of naive and memory T cell subsets. Study-wide findings and caveats: A few larger clonotypes appeared in naive repertoires, especially CD8, possibly memory cells re-expressing CD45RA. Over 90% of naive TCR sequences appeared only once after error correction, unlike memory subsets.

Both TRBC1 and TRBC2 were covered by a beta constant-region primer of two equimolar oligonucleotides. Nested alpha and beta constant-region primers with the SP2 primer drove four PCR rounds on ligated cDNA. MiXCR, applied by TCRdb to the UMI-ligation and nested PCR reads, yields one record per CDR3 protein. The table includes roughly 100,000 distinct CDR3 sequences, approximately 10% detected once. V was clipped by 6 bases and J by 3 bases, with 20 bases between them. CDR1 MNHEY and CDR2 SVGEGT come from the germline V gene. This CDR3 spans 16 amino acids. Worth noting for this clonotype: Antigen specificity is unknown.

This clonotype was obtained from a human donor in good health. This chain connects TRBV6-2 or TRBV6-3 to TRBJ1-2; D ambiguous. Sequencing used naive CD4+ T cells from blood. CDR3 in amino acids: CASSPSPATRHYGYTF. CDR3 sequence (DNA): TGTGCCAGCAGCCCCTCACCGGCGACAAGACACTATGGCTACACCTTC.